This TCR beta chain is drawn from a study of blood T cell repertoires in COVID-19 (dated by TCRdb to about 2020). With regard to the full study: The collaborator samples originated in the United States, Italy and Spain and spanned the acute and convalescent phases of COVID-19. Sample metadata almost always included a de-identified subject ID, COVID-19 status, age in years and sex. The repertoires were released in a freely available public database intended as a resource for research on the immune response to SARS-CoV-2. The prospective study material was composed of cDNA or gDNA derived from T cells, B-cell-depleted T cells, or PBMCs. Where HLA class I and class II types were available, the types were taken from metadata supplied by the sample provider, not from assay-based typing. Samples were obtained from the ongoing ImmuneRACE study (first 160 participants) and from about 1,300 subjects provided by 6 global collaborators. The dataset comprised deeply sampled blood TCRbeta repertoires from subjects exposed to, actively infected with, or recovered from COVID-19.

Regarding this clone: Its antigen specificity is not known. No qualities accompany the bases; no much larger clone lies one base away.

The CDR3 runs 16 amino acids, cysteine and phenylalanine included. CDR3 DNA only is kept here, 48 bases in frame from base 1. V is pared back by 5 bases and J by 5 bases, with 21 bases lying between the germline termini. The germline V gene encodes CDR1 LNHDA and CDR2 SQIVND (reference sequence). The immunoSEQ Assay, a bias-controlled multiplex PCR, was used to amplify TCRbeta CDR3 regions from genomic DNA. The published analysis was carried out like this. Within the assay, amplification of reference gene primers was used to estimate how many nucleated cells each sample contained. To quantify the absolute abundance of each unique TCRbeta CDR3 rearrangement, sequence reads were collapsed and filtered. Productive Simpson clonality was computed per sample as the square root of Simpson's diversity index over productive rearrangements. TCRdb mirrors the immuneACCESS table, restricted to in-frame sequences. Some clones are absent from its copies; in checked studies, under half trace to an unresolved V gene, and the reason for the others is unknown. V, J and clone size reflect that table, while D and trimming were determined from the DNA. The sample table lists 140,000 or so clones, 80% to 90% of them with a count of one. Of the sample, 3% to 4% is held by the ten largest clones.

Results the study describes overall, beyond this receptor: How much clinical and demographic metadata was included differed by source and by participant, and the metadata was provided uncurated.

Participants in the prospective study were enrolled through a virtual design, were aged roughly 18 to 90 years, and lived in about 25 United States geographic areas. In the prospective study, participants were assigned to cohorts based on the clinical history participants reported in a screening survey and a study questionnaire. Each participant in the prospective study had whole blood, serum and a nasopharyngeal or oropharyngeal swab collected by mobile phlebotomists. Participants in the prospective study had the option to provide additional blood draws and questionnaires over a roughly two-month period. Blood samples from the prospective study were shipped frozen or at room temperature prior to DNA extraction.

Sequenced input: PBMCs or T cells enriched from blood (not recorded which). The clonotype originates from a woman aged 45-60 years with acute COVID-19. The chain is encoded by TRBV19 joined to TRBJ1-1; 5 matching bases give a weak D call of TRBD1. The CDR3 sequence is CASSPGWGGIRTEAFF. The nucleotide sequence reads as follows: TGTGCCAGTAGTCCCGGCTGGGGGGGGATCAGGACTGAAGCTTTCTTT.